This T cell receptor beta chain was observed in a study of blood T cell repertoires in COVID-19. Study as a whole: Both acute and convalescent COVID-19 samples were obtained from the United States, Italy and Spain. From T cells, B-cell-depleted T cells, or PBMCs came the material, which was cDNA or gDNA.

Between the trimmed V and J ends, which lost 6 bases and 0 bases, there was a span of 9 bases. The CDR3 is made up of 14 amino acids. From germline, CDR1 is MNHEY and CDR2 SVGAGI. Original data processing: Using reference gene primer amplification, nucleated cell counts were estimated. TCRdb's copy holds only in-frame clones and misses some; the assay was immunoSEQ multiplex PCR. The DNA was the basis for D and trimming; V, J and clone size are from that table. The sample lists around 350,000 clones; approximately 86% were seen once. The origin of this receptor is a human donor in a cohort sampled during active COVID-19. V and J are TRBV6-5 and TRBJ1-5; no clear D. The sequencing input was peripheral blood. CDR3 in amino acids: CASSGGYSNQPQHF. The CDR3 coding sequence is TGTGCCAGCAGCGGAGGATATAGCAATCAGCCCCAGCATTTT.